The 7 T cell receptor beta chains below all came from one sample that was sequenced in a study of read filtering for tumor transcriptome and immune sequencing. The library was built from roughly 400 ng RNA with molecular barcoded adaptors for alpha/delta and beta/gamma chains. Using its own MiXCR run on the reads, TCRdb lists one record per CDR3 protein. The sample has over 45,000 distinct CDR3 sequences; more than 10% are singletons. The sample comprised a population of CD138-negative cells sorted from bone marrow. All receptors derive from a donor at least 40 years old with multiple myeloma.

This clonotype showed up many times. The chain is built from TRBV9 and TRBJ1-1; D is possibly TRBD1 (5 bases). Per the germline V gene, CDR1 is SGDLS and CDR2 is YYNGEE. The V gene lost 0 bases and the J gene lost 1 base, with 10 bases spanning the gap. This CDR3 has 15 residues. In nucleotides, the CDR3 is TGTGCCAGCAGCGTAGAGGCAGGGACGAACACTGAAGCTTTCTTT. This sequence encodes CASSVEAGTNTEAFF.

This clonotype was detected ten times or more. J is TRBJ2-1 and V is TRBV3-1, with 12 bases lining up with TRBD2. Per germline, CDR1 LGHDT and CDR2 YNNKEL (reference sequence). This CDR3 is 16 amino acids long. V gave up 0 bases and J gave up 11 bases; unmatched junction bases: 8. CDR3: CASSQDMRLAGAKQFF. The DNA of the CDR3 is TGTGCCAGCAGCCAAGATATGAGACTAGCGGGAGCCAAGCAGTTCTTC.

The sample holds many counts of this clonotype. This rearrangement joins TRBV19 to TRBJ1-1; D gene ambiguous. The CDR3 length is 13 residues. Germline V gene lookup returns CDR1 LNHDA and CDR2 SQIVND (reference sequence). Trimming took off 7 bases at V and 1 base at J, with 10 bases between the two ends. CDR3 region: CASKKEGNTEAFF. CDR3 nucleotide sequence: TGTGCCAGTAAGAAAGAGGGGAACACTGAAGCTTTCTTT.

Many counts were recorded for this clonotype. The chain joins TRBV28 to TRBJ2-1, with D possibly TRBD2 on 6 matching bases. The CDR3 has 13 amino acids. The germline gives CDR1 MDHEN, CDR2 SYDVKM. Trimming took off 3 bases at V and 9 bases at J, with 12 bases between the two ends. CDR3 loop: CASSFGGPSEQFF. The CDR3 coding sequence is TGTGCCAGCAGTTTCGGAGGGCCCAGTGAGCAGTTCTTC.

At least ten counts were recorded for this clonotype. The chain combines TRBV29-1 with TRBJ2-5; 13 bases fit TRBD2. The junction had 7 bases not matched to a gene; V was cut back by 4 bases and J by 5 bases. This CDR3 is built from 15 residues. In germline, CDR1 is SQVTM, CDR2 ANQGSEA. Here the CDR3 DNA reads TGCAGCGTTGTCCCGGGACTAGCGGGATGGGAGACCCAGTACTTC. It specifies CSVVPGLAGWETQYF.

The table lists this clonotype with many counts. J is TRBJ2-7 and V is TRBV18, with 8 positions matching TRBD2. This CDR3 is built from 16 residues. CDR1 and CDR2 from the germline V gene are KGHSH and LQKENI. V was pared by 3 bases and J by 3 bases, with 10 bases of the junction left unmatched. This CDR3 reads CASSPKPAREGYEQYF. As DNA, the CDR3 is TGTGCCAGCTCACCTAAGCCGGCCCGGGAGGGCTACGAGCAGTACTTC.

This clonotype was seen ten or more times. The rearrangement uses TRBV6-5 and TRBJ2-1, with TRBD2 matching 10 bases. CDR3 length: 15 residues. Germline V gives CDR1 MNHEY, CDR2 SVGAGI. Trimming at V came to 4 bases and at J to 5 bases, leaving 5 bases not matched to a gene. CDR3 DNA sequence: TGTGCCAGCAGTTCCGAACTAGCGGGAAACAATGAGCAGTTCTTC. Encoded protein: CASSSELAGNNEQFF.